Following are 19 T cell receptor beta chains from one sample sequenced in a study of blood T cell repertoires in COVID-19. TCRdb keeps only in-frame clones here, not all; method: immunoSEQ multiplex PCR. This sample has around 70,000 clones, with 75% to 90% found just once. Material: peripheral blood. Receptor source: an older man who had recovered from COVID-19.

The chain is built from TRBV6-2 or TRBV6-3 and TRBJ1-1, with D possibly matching TRBD1 (5 bases). The V and J ends lost 4 bases and 1 base respectively, with 19 bases between them. Germline CDR1 reads MNHEY; CDR2 reads SVGEGT. CDR3 length equals 17 residues. The DNA of the CDR3 is TGTGCCAGCAGTTCGTCCCCGGGACTTAGTCGGAACACTGAAGCTTTCTTT. This sequence encodes CASSSSPGLSRNTEAFF.

The V gene is TRBV9, the J gene TRBJ1-1; D uncertain. Trimming stripped 4 bases from V and 6 bases from J, with 16 bases between. The germline gives CDR1 SGDLS, CDR2 YYNGEE. The CDR3 has 14 residues. The CDR3 DNA reads as TGTGCCAGCAGCCGGACGGGGATGTCGGCTGAAGCTTTCTTT. Encoded protein: CASSRTGMSAEAFF.

This rearrangement joins TRBV6-2 or TRBV6-3 to TRBJ2-7; 11 bases are shared with TRBD2. Germline CDR1 is MNHEY and CDR2 is SVGEGT. The CDR3 has 14 amino acids. Trimming cost V 4 bases and J 5 bases; bases outside gene matches: 4. This CDR3 is CASSWDSGRDEQYF. The CDR3 DNA reads TGTGCCAGCAGTTGGGATAGCGGGAGGGACGAGCAGTACTTC.

The rearrangement joins TRBV6-2 or TRBV6-3 to TRBJ1-4, with 8 bases matching TRBD1. Unmatched junction bases numbered 10, after V lost 5 bases and J lost 5 bases. This CDR3 is built from 16 residues. The germline V gene has CDR1 MNHEY and CDR2 SVGEGT. CDR3 in DNA: TGTGCCAGCAGTCCGCCTCGACAGGGGACAAATGAAAAACTGTTTTTT. Amino acids: CASSPPRQGTNEKLFF.

The chain has TRBV4-2 and TRBJ1-2; 7 positions match TRBD1. V was clipped by 3 bases and J by 1 base; unmatched bases: 5. This CDR3 spans 15 amino acids. Germline CDR1 reads LGHNA; CDR2 reads YNFKEQ. CDR3 nucleotide sequence: TGTGCCAGCAGCCATACGGGACAGAATAACTATGGCTACACCTTC. Protein: CASSHTGQNNYGYTF.

The CDR3 protein is CASSESQGNGYTF. CDR3 DNA sequence: TGTGCCAGCAGCGAATCACAGGGGAATGGCTACACCTTC. This chain uses TRBV27 with TRBJ1-2; 7 bases align to TRBD1. CDR1 MNHEY and CDR2 SMNVEV come from the germline V gene (reference sequence). Trimming cost V 6 bases and J 6 bases; bases outside gene matches: 7. CDR3 length: 13 residues.

This clone showed up just once. V is TRBV7-2 and J is TRBJ2-2; 9 nucleotides agree with TRBD2. The germline V gene has CDR1 SGHTA and CDR2 FQGNSA. V trimming: 6 bases; J trimming: 7 bases; junction bases outside the gene matches: 6. This CDR3 spans 14 amino acids. In DNA form, the CDR3 reads TGTGCCAGCAGTCTAGCGGGGCGGGACGGGGAGCTGTTTTTT. This gives the protein CASSLAGRDGELFF.

V and J are TRBV3-1 (or the pseudogene TRBV3-2) and TRBJ2-5; D is possibly TRBD2 (7 bases). The V gene's germline CDR1 is LGHDT and CDR2 YNNKEL (reference sequence). This CDR3 has 15 amino acids. V dropped 5 bases and J dropped 5 bases, with 18 bases sitting between them. As DNA, the CDR3 is TGTGCCAGCAGCGAAGGACGGGGGGCTTATGAGACCCAGTACTTC. Amino acid sequence: CASSEGRGAYETQYF.

This sequence joins TRBV3-1 (or the pseudogene TRBV3-2) and TRBJ2-5; no firm D call. V shed 1 base and J shed 5 bases, with 8 bases lying between them. The CDR3 runs 13 residues. Germline lookup yields CDR1 LGHDT and CDR2 YNNKEL (reference sequence). This CDR3 is CASSQATFETQYF. CDR3 bases: TGTGCCAGCAGCCAAGCAACATTCGAGACCCAGTACTTC.

V usage is TRBV5-1 and J usage is TRBJ1-2, with TRBD1 as a possible D gene (5 bases). Trimming removed 4 bases from V and 0 bases from J, with 10 bases in between. CDR1 and CDR2 (germline): SGHRS, YFSETQ. The CDR3 runs to 14 residues. The CDR3 bases are TGCGCCAGCAGCCCGACAGTTACTAACTATGGCTACACCTTC. Its translation: CASSPTVTNYGYTF.

The gene calls are TRBV5-8 and TRBJ2-1, with 9 bases fitting TRBD2. V dropped 1 base and J dropped 0; count of bases not matched to a gene: 11. The germline V gene has CDR1 SGHTS and CDR2 YDEGEE. This CDR3 comprises 19 residues. For the CDR3, the DNA is TGTGCCAGCAGCTTGAGCGGGAGGTCCCGTCCAAGCTCCTACAATGAGCAGTTCTTC. Encoded protein: CASSLSGRSRPSSYNEQFF.

J is TRBJ2-1 and V is TRBV9, with a weak D call TRBD2 (6 bases). Deletions cut 3 bases from V and 10 bases from J, with 17 bases between. Germline lookup yields CDR1 SGDLS and CDR2 YYNGEE. This CDR3 contains 14 residues. The DNA for the CDR3 is TGTGCCAGCAGCGCCACGGACCGGGGGTGGGAGCAGTTCTTC. Amino acid sequence: CASSATDRGWEQFF.

There are a few counts of this clone. The chain uses TRBV12-3 or TRBV12-4 and TRBJ1-2; D call uncertain. The CDR3 loop spans 12 amino acids. V lost 10 bases and J 4 bases, leaving 13 bases between the germline ends. In DNA, the CDR3 is TGTGCCAACTCCCGAGCCCTCTATGGCTACACCTTC. Amino acid sequence: CANSRALYGYTF.

V and J are TRBV6-2 or TRBV6-3 and TRBJ2-5, with 10 positions matching TRBD2. The CDR3 extends over 16 amino acids. Germline lookup yields CDR1 MNHEY and CDR2 SVGEGT. Trimming cost V 2 bases and J 0 bases; bases outside gene matches: 3. The CDR3 nucleotides read TGTGCCAGCAGTTACAACGGACTAGCGGACCAAGAGACCCAGTACTTC. Protein: CASSYNGLADQETQYF.

J is TRBJ2-3 and V is TRBV5-1; 11 nucleotides match TRBD2. The germline CDR1 and CDR2 sequences are SGHRS and YFSETQ. This CDR3 has 16 amino acids. V lost 2 bases, J lost 2 bases, and 4 bases stayed unmatched. The CDR3 DNA follows: TGCGCCAGCAGCTTTGTACTAGCGGGGGACACAGATACGCAGTATTTT. Its protein product is CASSFVLAGDTDTQYF.

Notes on this clone: Other nucleotide sequences in the sample specify the same CDR3. The chain uses TRBV9 and TRBJ1-6; 11 nucleotides line up with TRBD1. The CDR3 sequence is 14 residues long. The V gene's germline CDR1 is SGDLS and CDR2 YYNGEE. After removal of 3 bases from V and 8 bases from J, the junction contained 1 base not matched to a gene. The CDR3 is CASSAGQGDSPLHF. Here the CDR3 DNA reads TGTGCCAGCAGCGCGGGACAGGGGGATTCACCCCTCCACTTT.

This clone was found many times. The V and J genes are TRBV11-2 and TRBJ1-2; TRBD1 matches 7 bases. The CDR3 runs 14 residues. The V gene's germline CDR1 is SGHAT and CDR2 FQNNGV. The V gene end was trimmed by 4 bases and the J gene end by 6 bases; junction bases not matched to a gene: 8. Here the CDR3 reads CASSSRDRSHGYTF. Here the CDR3 DNA reads TGTGCCAGCAGCTCCCGGGACAGAAGCCATGGCTACACCTTC.

J is TRBJ2-2 and V is TRBV7-3; 8 bases agree with TRBD1. After removal of 8 bases from V and 1 base from J, the junction contained 6 bases not matched to a gene. CDR1 is SGHTA and CDR2 is FQGTGA in the germline V gene. The CDR3 runs to 15 residues. CDR3 sequence reads: CASHPGTGNTGELFF. The CDR3 nucleotides read TGTGCCAGCCACCCCGGGACAGGGAACACCGGGGAGCTGTTTTTT.

This clone has just a few counts. The chain links TRBV2 to TRBJ2-2; D is ambiguous. Germline V gene data show CDR1 as SNHLY and CDR2 as FYNNEI. Trimming stripped 8 bases from V and 0 bases from J, with 13 bases between. This CDR3 is built from 15 residues. For the CDR3, the DNA is TGTGCCAGCGGATTGGGCAGTTCGAACACCGGGGAGCTGTTTTTT. This gives the protein CASGLGSSNTGELFF.